This T cell receptor (beta chain) was captured by sequencing in a study of patients and donors after allogeneic stem cell transplantation. The CDR3 consists of 14 residues. The germline gives CDR1 MGHDK, CDR2 SYGVNS. V dropped 8 bases and J dropped 6; count of bases not matched to a gene: 10. TCRdb ran MiXCR on the RT-PCR reads and lists one entry per CDR3 protein. The data hold about a million distinct CDR3 sequences, with about a sixth observed a single time. The receptor was derived from a human donor who was either an allogeneic HSCT recipient or a stem cell or donor lymphocyte infusion donor (not recorded which). It is not recorded whose cells these are; they may come from a transplant donor. The rearrangement links TRBV25-1 to TRBJ2-1, with TRBD1 matching 7 bases. The sample was blood, either unsorted or a sorted T cell fraction (not recorded which). CDR3 amino acids: CASRPGQLGNEQFF. The CDR3, as DNA: TGTGCCAGCCGGCCGGGACAGTTGGGCAATGAGCAGTTCTTC.